This T cell receptor beta chain was documented in a study of shared T cell receptors in the human thymus. V shed 2 bases and J 2 bases; nucleotides not matched to a gene: 13. This CDR3 spans 19 amino acids. Germline CDR1 reads SNHLY; CDR2 reads FYNNEI. Assay: immunoSEQ multiplex PCR; the TCRdb copy retains only in-frame clones and omits some. This sample has 640,000 or so clones, with around 87% found just once. The sample was also linked to a second study, of human thymus T cells. That source adds: Having surgery to correct congenital heart defects, healthy Finnish infants acted as the donors. Resections obtained during corrective heart surgery supplied the thymus tissue. In thymic and blood repertoires alike, V and J usage looked biased. Unrelated individuals reportedly shared highly overlapping thymic TCR repertoires.

The chain combines TRBV2 with TRBJ2-5, with 11 bases aligning to TRBD2. Sequences were obtained from thymocytes. The sequence was obtained from a boy under two years old with a congenital heart defect. In DNA form, the CDR3 reads TGTGCCAGCAGTGAATCACTAGCGGGAGCAAAACCGAGGCAAGAGACCCAGTACTTC. The encoded protein is CASSESLAGAKPRQETQYF. Variable domain in full (rest from reference TRBV2 and TRBJ2-5): EPEVTQTPSHQVTQMGQEVILRCVPISNHLYFYWYRQILGQKVEFLVSFYNNEISEKSEIFDDQFSVERPDGSNFTLKIRSTKLEDSAMYFCASSESLAGAKPRQETQYFGPGTRLLVL.